The rows below give T cell receptor beta chains drawn from one sample of a study of blood T cell repertoires in COVID-19. Some clones are missing from TCRdb's copy, which holds only in-frame ones; the method was immunoSEQ multiplex PCR. The sample carries tens of thousands of clones, roughly 80% recorded once. What was sequenced was peripheral blood. These receptors came from a man aged 30-40 years with COVID-19, enrolled during active disease. CDR3s include the opening cysteine and the closing phenylalanine or tryptophan. The D gene is left open where the match is weak.

j_call: TRBJ2-7
d_call: NA
v_call: TRBV28
cdr3_aa: CASSLGGPQTVSEQYF

j_call: TRBJ2-5
d_call: TRBD1
v_call: TRBV29-1
cdr3_aa: CSVSNPGQGIRETQYF

j_call: TRBJ2-7
d_call: TRBD2
v_call: TRBV7-2
cdr3_aa: CASSSPGGGNYYEQYF

j_call: TRBJ1-2
d_call: NA
v_call: TRBV30
cdr3_aa: CAWSRSAGSTF

j_call: TRBJ2-2
d_call: TRBD1
v_call: TRBV11-2
cdr3_aa: CASSSTGGTGELFF

j_call: TRBJ1-1
d_call: NA
v_call: TRBV3-1/TRBV3-2
cdr3_aa: CASSLRGKGGTEAFF

j_call: TRBJ2-2
d_call: NA
v_call: TRBV28
cdr3_aa: CASSPLGAVGTGELFF

j_call: TRBJ1-1
d_call: TRBD1
v_call: TRBV6-5
cdr3_aa: CASSPNQGGSAEAFF

j_call: TRBJ1-1
d_call: NA
v_call: TRBV28
cdr3_aa: CASSWTKEAFF

j_call: TRBJ1-1
d_call: NA
v_call: TRBV27
cdr3_aa: CASAMWAGTEAFF

j_call: TRBJ1-2
d_call: NA
v_call: TRBV6-5
cdr3_aa: CASSPGGLGYTF

j_call: TRBJ2-2
d_call: NA
v_call: TRBV19
cdr3_aa: CASSIVGTGRGTGELFF

j_call: TRBJ2-7
d_call: NA
v_call: TRBV18
cdr3_aa: CASSTSEGPTQYF

j_call: TRBJ1-5
d_call: NA
v_call: TRBV19
cdr3_aa: CASSITGRLGGQPQHF

j_call: TRBJ2-6
d_call: NA
v_call: TRBV6-1
cdr3_aa: CASSEGVEKEVLTF

j_call: TRBJ2-1
d_call: NA
v_call: TRBV5-6
cdr3_aa: CASSFKGVNEQFF

j_call: TRBJ2-6
d_call: NA
v_call: TRBV28
cdr3_aa: CASRNVDRLSGANVLTF

j_call: TRBJ2-7
d_call: TRBD2
v_call: TRBV6-5
cdr3_aa: CASRSSGRTSYEQYF

j_call: TRBJ2-7
d_call: NA
v_call: TRBV9
cdr3_aa: CASSVDYNSYEQYF

j_call: TRBJ1-5
d_call: TRBD1
v_call: TRBV6-5
cdr3_aa: CASSYLGTGLDQPQHF

j_call: TRBJ1-2
d_call: NA
v_call: TRBV6-1
cdr3_aa: CASSEARGEDGYTF

j_call: TRBJ2-1
d_call: NA
v_call: TRBV27
cdr3_aa: CASRSTSSSYNEQFF

j_call: TRBJ2-2
d_call: NA
v_call: TRBV5-5
cdr3_aa: CASSFGHIPGELFF

j_call: TRBJ1-2
d_call: TRBD1
v_call: TRBV7-6
cdr3_aa: CASSPSTGGGIGYTF

j_call: TRBJ2-7
d_call: NA
v_call: TRBV27
cdr3_aa: CASGDTPRSYEQYF

j_call: TRBJ2-7
d_call: TRBD2
v_call: TRBV4-2
cdr3_aa: CASSQEGTSGPYEQYF

j_call: TRBJ2-5
d_call: NA
v_call: TRBV11-1
cdr3_aa: CASSSDTYQETQYF

j_call: TRBJ2-5
d_call: NA
v_call: TRBV3-1/TRBV3-2
cdr3_aa: CASSQESSGTQYF

j_call: TRBJ2-1
d_call: TRBD2
v_call: TRBV6-2/TRBV6-3
cdr3_aa: CASSSYRTLAGGRNEQFF

j_call: TRBJ2-3
d_call: NA
v_call: TRBV7-2
cdr3_aa: CASSRSPATDTQYF

j_call: TRBJ1-1
d_call: NA
v_call: TRBV19
cdr3_aa: CASSGLKRNTEAFF

j_call: TRBJ2-1
d_call: TRBD2
v_call: TRBV10-2
cdr3_aa: CASSRGSGYNEQFF

j_call: TRBJ2-7
d_call: TRBD1
v_call: TRBV19
cdr3_aa: CATRQGYEQYF

j_call: TRBJ2-6
d_call: NA
v_call: TRBV7-9
cdr3_aa: CASTLTGTGANVLTF

j_call: TRBJ2-2
d_call: TRBD2
v_call: TRBV6-4
cdr3_aa: CASSDSTSGNTGELFF

j_call: TRBJ2-3
d_call: TRBD2
v_call: TRBV24-1
cdr3_aa: CATSAGASGRADTQYF

j_call: TRBJ1-1
d_call: NA
v_call: TRBV28
cdr3_aa: CASFTSGSYTEAFF

j_call: TRBJ2-3
d_call: NA
v_call: TRBV11-2
cdr3_aa: CASSLGLGGTDTQYF

j_call: TRBJ2-2
d_call: TRBD2
v_call: TRBV2
cdr3_aa: CASSPGLAGYTGELFF

j_call: TRBJ2-7
d_call: TRBD1
v_call: TRBV28
cdr3_aa: CASSSWDRATYEQYF

j_call: TRBJ2-1
d_call: NA
v_call: TRBV11-2
cdr3_aa: CASSLRGDSSYNEQFF

j_call: TRBJ1-1
d_call: TRBD1
v_call: TRBV23-1
cdr3_aa: CASSHFTDRGTEAFF

j_call: TRBJ2-3
d_call: TRBD2
v_call: TRBV5-1
cdr3_aa: CASSLNSGPQLHTDTQYF

j_call: TRBJ1-4
d_call: TRBD1
v_call: TRBV18
cdr3_aa: CASSPRQGGEKLFF